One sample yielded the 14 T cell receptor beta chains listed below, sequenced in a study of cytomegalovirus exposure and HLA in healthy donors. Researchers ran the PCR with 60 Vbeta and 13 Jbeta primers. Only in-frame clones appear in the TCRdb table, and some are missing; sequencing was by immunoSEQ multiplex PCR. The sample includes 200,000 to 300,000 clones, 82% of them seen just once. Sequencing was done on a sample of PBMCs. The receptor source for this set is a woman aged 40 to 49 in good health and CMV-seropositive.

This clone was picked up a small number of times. This CDR3 reads CASSLFYSNQPQHF. The CDR3 bases are TGTGCCAGCAGCTTGTTCTATAGCAATCAGCCCCAGCATTTT. The rearrangement links TRBV7-8 to TRBJ1-5; no reliable D call. The CDR3 totals 14 residues. The germline CDR1 and CDR2 sequences are SGHVS and FQNEAQ. The V and J ends lost 3 bases and 0 bases respectively, with 6 bases between them.

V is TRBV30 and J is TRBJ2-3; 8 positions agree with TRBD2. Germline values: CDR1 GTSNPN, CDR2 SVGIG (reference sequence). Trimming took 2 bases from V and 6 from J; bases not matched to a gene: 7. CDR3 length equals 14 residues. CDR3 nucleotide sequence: TGTGCCTGGAGTCCCGGGGGGGTAATGGATACGCAGTATTTT. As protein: CAWSPGGVMDTQYF.

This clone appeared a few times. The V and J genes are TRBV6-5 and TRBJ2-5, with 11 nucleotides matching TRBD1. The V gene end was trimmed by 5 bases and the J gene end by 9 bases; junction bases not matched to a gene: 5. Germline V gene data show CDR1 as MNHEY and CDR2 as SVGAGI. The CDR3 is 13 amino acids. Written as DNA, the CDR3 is TGTGCCAGCAGTCCGGGACAGGGGGTCCCCCAGTACTTC. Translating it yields CASSPGQGVPQYF.

CDR3 amino acids: CATQGAGPEAFF. The CDR3 DNA follows: TGTGCCACGCAGGGGGCCGGGCCTGAAGCTTTCTTT. This rearrangement joins TRBV7-6 to TRBJ1-1, with TRBD1 matching 8 bases. The length of the CDR3 is 12 residues. The V gene end was trimmed by 10 bases and the J gene end by 6 bases; junction bases not matched to a gene: 7. Looked up from germline, CDR1 is SGHVS and CDR2 is FNYEAQ.

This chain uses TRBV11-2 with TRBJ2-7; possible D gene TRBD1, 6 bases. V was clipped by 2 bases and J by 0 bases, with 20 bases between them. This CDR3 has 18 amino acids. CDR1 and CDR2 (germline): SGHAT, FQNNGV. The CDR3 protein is CASSLFQIIRDNSYEQYF. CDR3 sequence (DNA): TGTGCCAGCAGCTTATTTCAGATTATCCGGGACAACTCCTACGAGCAGTACTTC.

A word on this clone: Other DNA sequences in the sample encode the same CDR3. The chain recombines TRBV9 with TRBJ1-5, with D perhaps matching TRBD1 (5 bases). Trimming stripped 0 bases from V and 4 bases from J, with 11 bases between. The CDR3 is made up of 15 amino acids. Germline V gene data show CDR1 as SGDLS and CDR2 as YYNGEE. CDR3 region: CASSVGDSNNQPQHF. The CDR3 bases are TGTGCCAGCAGCGTAGGAGACAGTAATAATCAGCCCCAGCATTTT.

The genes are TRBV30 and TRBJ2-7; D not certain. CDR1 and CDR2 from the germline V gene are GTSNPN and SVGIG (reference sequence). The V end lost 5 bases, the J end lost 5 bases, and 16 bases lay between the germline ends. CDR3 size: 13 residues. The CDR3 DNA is TGTGCCTGGGGTGACTCCGAACTACACGAGCAGTACTTC. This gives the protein CAWGDSELHEQYF. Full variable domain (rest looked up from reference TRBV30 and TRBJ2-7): SQTIHQWPATLVQPVGSPLSLECTVEGTSNPNLYWYRQAAGRGLQLLFYSVGIGQISSEVPQNLSASRPQDRQFILSSKKLLLSDSGFYLCAWGDSELHEQYFGPGTRLTVT.

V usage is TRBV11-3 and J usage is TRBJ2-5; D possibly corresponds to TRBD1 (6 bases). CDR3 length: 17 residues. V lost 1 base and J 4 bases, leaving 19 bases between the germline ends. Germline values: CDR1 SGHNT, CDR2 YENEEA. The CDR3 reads CASSLGLWGIRGETQYF. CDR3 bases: TGTGCCAGCAGCTTAGGGTTATGGGGGATCAGGGGAGAGACCCAGTACTTC.

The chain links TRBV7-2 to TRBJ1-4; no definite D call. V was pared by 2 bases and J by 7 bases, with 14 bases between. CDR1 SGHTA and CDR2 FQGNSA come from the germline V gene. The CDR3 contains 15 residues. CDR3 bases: TGTGCCAGCAGCTTAATTGCCGCCGAGCGTGAAAAACTGTTTTTT. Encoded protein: CASSLIAAEREKLFF.

The CDR3 loop reads CASRLTSGTRGEQFF. For the CDR3, the DNA is TGTGCCAGCAGGCTGACTAGCGGCACCCGGGGCGAGCAGTTCTTC. The chain joins TRBV7-8 to TRBJ2-1; 9 bases are shared with TRBD2. Losses at the gene ends were 6 bases for V and 10 bases for J; bases not matched to a gene: 13. CDR3 length: 15 residues. Germline loops: CDR1 SGHVS, CDR2 FQNEAQ.

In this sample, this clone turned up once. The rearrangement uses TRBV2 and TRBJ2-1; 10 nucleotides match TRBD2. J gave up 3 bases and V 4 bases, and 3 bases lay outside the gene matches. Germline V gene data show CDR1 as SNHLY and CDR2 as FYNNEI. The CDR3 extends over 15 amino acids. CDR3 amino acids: CASSVLAGLYNEQFF. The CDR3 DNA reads TGTGCCAGCAGTGTACTAGCGGGGCTCTACAATGAGCAGTTCTTC.

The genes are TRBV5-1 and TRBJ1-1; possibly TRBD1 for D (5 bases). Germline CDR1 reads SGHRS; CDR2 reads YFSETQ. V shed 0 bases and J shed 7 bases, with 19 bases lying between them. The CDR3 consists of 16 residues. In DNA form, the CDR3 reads TGCGCCAGCAGCTTGGAGCCAGGGATGTTTGGTCTTGAAGCTTTCTTT. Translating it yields CASSLEPGMFGLEAFF.

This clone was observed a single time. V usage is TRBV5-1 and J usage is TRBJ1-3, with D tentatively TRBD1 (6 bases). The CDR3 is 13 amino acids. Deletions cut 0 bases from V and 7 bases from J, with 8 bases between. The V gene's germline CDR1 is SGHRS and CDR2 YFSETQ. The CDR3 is CASSLDRANTIYF. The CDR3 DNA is TGCGCCAGCAGCTTGGACAGGGCCAACACCATATATTTT.

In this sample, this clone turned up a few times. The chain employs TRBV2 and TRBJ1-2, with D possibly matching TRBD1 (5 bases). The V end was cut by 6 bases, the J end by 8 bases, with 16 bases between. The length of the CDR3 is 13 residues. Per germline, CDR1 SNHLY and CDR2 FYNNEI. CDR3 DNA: TGTGCCAGCAGACAGGAGCCTTTGGGAGGCTACACCTTC. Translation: CASRQEPLGGYTF.